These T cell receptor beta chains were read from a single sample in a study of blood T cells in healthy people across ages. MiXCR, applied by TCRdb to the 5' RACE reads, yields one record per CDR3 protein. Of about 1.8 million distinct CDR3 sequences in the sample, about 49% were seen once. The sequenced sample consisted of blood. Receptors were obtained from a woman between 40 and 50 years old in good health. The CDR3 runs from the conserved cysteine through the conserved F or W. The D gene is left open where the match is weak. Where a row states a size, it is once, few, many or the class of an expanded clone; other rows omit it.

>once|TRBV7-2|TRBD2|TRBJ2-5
TGTGCCAGCAGCTCGGGACTAGCGGGGAGGGGAGAGACCCAGTACTTC
CASSSGLAGRGETQYF
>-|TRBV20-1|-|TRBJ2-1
TGCAGTGCTAGACCGCCGGACTACTACAATGAGCAGTTCTTC
CSARPPDYYNEQFF
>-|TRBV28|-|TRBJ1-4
TGTGCCAGCAGTCCACTTCCTCGGGGGACCCGATATGAAAAACTGTTTTTT
CASSPLPRGTRYEKLFF
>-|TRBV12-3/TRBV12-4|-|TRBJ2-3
TGTGCCAGCAGTCAAGCCCAAACAGATACGCAGTATTTT
CASSQAQTDTQYF
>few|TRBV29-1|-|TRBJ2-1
TGCAGCGTCCGGGGCCGGACCCAATCCGGAAGGGACAATGAGCAGTTCTTC
CSVRGRTQSGRDNEQFF
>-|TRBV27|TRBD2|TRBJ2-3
TGTGCCAGCAAGATAGAGGCCGGGAGGAGCACAGATACGCAGTATTTT
CASKIEAGRSTDTQYF
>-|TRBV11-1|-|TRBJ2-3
TGTGCCAGCAGCCGCCTGACACATACGCAGTATTTT
CASSRLTHTQYF
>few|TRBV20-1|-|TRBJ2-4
TGCAGTGCTCCCGATCCTGGGCAGGGAAACATTCAGTACTTC
CSAPDPGQGNIQYF
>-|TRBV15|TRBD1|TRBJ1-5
TGTGCCACCAGCCCCGGACGGGACAGGACAAAGCCCCAGCATTTT
CATSPGRDRTKPQHF
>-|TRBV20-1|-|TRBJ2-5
TGCAGTGCTAGCCCGCTCTACAATGAGCAGTACTTC
CSASPLYNEQYF
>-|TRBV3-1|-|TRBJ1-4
TGTGCCAGCAGCCACACGGTTGAAAAACTGTTTTTT
CASSHTVEKLFF
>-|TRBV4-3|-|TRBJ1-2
TGCGCCAGCAGCCAAGTCGGGACGGGGCTTGGTGGCTGCACCTTC
CASSQVGTGLGGCTF
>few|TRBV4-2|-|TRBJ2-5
TGTGCCAGCAGCCAAGCCTACGGTCTTGAGGGAGAGACCCAGTACTTC
CASSQAYGLEGETQYF
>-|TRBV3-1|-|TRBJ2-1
TGTGCCAGCAGCCAAAGCCCGACTAGGGGGCCTCTCAATGAGCAGTTCTTC
CASSQSPTRGPLNEQFF
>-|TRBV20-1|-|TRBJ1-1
TGCAGTGCCTTCGGAAGGACAAAGGTGGGGGTAATGAACACTGAAGCTTTCTTT
CSAFGRTKVGVMNTEAFF
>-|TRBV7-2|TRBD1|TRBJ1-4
TGTGCCAGCAGCACCGTTTCCGGGACAGGGTCCTCTGACGAAAAACTGTTTTTT
CASSTVSGTGSSDEKLFF
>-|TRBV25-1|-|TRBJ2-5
TGTGCCAGCGGAGCCCAGGAGACCCAGTACTTC
CASGAQETQYF
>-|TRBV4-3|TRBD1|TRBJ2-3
TGCGCCAGCAGCCAACGATCGACAGGGTCGGGGCCTAATACGCAGTATTTT
CASSQRSTGSGPNTQYF
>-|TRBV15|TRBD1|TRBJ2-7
TGTGCCACCAGCAGAGTAATGGGACAGGGTTCCTACGAGCAGTACTTC
CATSRVMGQGSYEQYF
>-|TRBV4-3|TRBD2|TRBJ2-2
TGCGCCAGCAGCCATTACGGGGGGGCCATGGACACCGGGGAGCTGTTTTTT
CASSHYGGAMDTGELFF
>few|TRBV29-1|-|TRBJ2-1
TGCAGCGTGAACCCCAACAGGGTTAGGGCCTACAATGAGCAGTTCTTC
CSVNPNRVRAYNEQFF
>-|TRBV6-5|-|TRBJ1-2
TGTGCCAGCAGTTCCGACACCTGGAACTATGGCTACACCTTC
CASSSDTWNYGYTF
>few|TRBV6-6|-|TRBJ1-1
TGTGCCAGCAGCCACAGGGATTTCGGAGCTTTCTTT
CASSHRDFGAFF
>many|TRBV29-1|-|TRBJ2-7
TGCAGCGTTTTTACCTACGAGCAGTACTTC
CSVFTYEQYF
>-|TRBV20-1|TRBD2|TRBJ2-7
TGCAGTGCTGCGACTAGCGCCTCATATCTCTACGAGCAGTACTTC
CSAATSASYLYEQYF
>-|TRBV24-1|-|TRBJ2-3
TGTGCCACCAGTGACCTCCGGACTCCATTAGGCACAGATACGCAGTATTTT
CATSDLRTPLGTDTQYF
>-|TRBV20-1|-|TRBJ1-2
TGCAGTGCTAGAGACAGGGTGGGAGTCTATGGCTACACCTTC
CSARDRVGVYGYTF
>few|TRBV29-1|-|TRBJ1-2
TGCAGCGCGCCGGGGTATAGTAGGGACTATGGCTACACCTTC
CSAPGYSRDYGYTF
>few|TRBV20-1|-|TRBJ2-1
TGCAGTGCCTCCGAATCCTACAATGAGCAGTTCTTC
CSASESYNEQFF
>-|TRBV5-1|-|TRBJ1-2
TGCGCCAGCAGCTCGGGCCTCTCTTCTCTATATGGCTACACCTTC
CASSSGLSSLYGYTF
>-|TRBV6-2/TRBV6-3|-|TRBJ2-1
TGTGCCAGCAGAGATCTAGCGCCTAACAATGAGCAGTTCTTC
CASRDLAPNNEQFF
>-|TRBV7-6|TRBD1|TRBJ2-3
TGTGCCAGCAGCCCTCGGACAGGTTCCCTCACAGATACGCAGTATTTT
CASSPRTGSLTDTQYF
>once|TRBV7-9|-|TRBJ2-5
TGTGCCAGCAGCTTAGCGTTTGACGGGGCTAAAGAGACCCAGTACTTC
CASSLAFDGAKETQYF
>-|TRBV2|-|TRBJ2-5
TGTGCCAGCACAGTGATGAGGGGTCAAGAGACCCAGTACTTC
CASTVMRGQETQYF
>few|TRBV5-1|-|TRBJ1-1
TGTGCCAGCAGTTCCGACGGAATGAACACTGAAGCTTTCTTT
CASSSDGMNTEAFF
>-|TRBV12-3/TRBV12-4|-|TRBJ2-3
TGTGCCAGCAGTCCAACCCATAGACAGACTAACACAGATACGCAGTATTTT
CASSPTHRQTNTDTQYF
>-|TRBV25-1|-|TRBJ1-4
TGTGCCAGTAAAAACGGGCATGGTGAAAAACTGTTTTTT
CASKNGHGEKLFF
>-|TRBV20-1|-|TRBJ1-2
TGCAGTGCTAGAGAAGGCAGGGAGCGCGGCTACACCTTC
CSAREGRERGYTF
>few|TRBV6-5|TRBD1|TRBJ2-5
TGTGCCAGCAGCCTTCGGACAGGGGGAGGGCAGTACTTC
CASSLRTGGGQYF
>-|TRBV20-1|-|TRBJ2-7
TGCAGTACCAAAGGTCTCAGCTCCTACGAGCAGTACTTC
CSTKGLSSYEQYF
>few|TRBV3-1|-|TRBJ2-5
TGTGCCAGCAGCCGGGGGAATGGGCAAGAGCCCCAGTACTTC
CASSRGNGQEPQYF
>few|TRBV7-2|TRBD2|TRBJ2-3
TGTGCCAGCAGCTCCATGACTAGCGGGGCTAGCACAGATACGCAGTATTTT
CASSSMTSGASTDTQYF
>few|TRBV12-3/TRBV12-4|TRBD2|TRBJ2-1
TGTGCCAGCAGACTGGAGCTAGCGGGGGACTCCGAGCAGTTCTTC
CASRLELAGDSEQFF
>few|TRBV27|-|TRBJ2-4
TGTGCCAGCAGTGGTATTGCGGGATGGGACAAAAACATTCAGTACTTC
CASSGIAGWDKNIQYF
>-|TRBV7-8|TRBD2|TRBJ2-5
TGTGCCAGCAGCTTAGCACGACTTAGCGGGGCGGAGACCCAGTACTTC
CASSLARLSGAETQYF
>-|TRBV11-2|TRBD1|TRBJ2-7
TGTGCCAGCAGCTTACCCGGGACAGGGACCTCCTACGAGCAGTACTTC
CASSLPGTGTSYEQYF
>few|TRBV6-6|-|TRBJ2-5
TGTGCCAGCAGTTACGACCTGACAGGATGGGACGAGGAGACCCAGTACTTC
CASSYDLTGWDEETQYF
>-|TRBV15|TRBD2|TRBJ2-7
TGTGCCACCAGCAGAGATAGGGTAGCGGGGCTCTACGAGCAGTACTTC
CATSRDRVAGLYEQYF
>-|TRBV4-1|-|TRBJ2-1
TGCGCCAGCAGCCACGGGGGTGGGAAAGAGCAGTTCTTC
CASSHGGGKEQFF
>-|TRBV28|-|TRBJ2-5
TGTGCCAGCCAGGGGCCAGGGATACACCCGGATCGGGAGCAGTACTTC
CASQGPGIHPDREQYF
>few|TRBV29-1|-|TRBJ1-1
TGCAGCGTTGTGCGGATGAACACTGAAGCTTTCTTT
CSVVRMNTEAFF
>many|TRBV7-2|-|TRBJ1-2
TGTGCCAGCAGCTCACAGCTCAACTATGGCTACACCTTC
CASSSQLNYGYTF
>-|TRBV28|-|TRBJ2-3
TGTGCCAGCACGTATCGGGACGAACGCGCAGATACGCAGTATTTT
CASTYRDERADTQYF